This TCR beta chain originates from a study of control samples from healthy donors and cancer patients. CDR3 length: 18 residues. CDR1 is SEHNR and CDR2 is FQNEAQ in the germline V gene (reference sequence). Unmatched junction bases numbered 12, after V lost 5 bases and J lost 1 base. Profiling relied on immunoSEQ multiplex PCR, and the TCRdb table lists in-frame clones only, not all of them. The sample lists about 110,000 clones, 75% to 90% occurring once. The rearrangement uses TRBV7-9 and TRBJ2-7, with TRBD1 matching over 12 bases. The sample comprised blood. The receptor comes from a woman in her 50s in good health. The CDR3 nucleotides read TGTGCCAGCAGCGTATACGGGACAGGGGGCAAGTTGTCCTACGAGCAGTACTTC. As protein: CASSVYGTGGKLSYEQYF.